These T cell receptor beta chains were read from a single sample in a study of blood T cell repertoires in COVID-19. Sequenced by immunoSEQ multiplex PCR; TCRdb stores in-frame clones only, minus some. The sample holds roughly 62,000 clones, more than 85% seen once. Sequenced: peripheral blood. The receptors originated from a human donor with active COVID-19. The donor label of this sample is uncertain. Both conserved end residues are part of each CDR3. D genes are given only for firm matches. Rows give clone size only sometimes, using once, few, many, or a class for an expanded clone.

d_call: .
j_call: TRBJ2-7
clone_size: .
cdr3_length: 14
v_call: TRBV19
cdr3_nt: TGTGCCAGTAGTATCCGGGGGAGCTCCTACGAGCAGTACTTC
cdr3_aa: CASSIRGSSYEQYF

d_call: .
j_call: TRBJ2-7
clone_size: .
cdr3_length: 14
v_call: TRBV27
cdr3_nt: TGTGCCAGCAGTTTACGGGGTAGTCTTTACGAGCAGTACTTC
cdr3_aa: CASSLRGSLYEQYF

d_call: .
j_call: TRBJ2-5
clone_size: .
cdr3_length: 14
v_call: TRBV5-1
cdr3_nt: TGCGCCAGCAGCTTCGGCCAGCCCGGGGAGACCCAGTACTTC
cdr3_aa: CASSFGQPGETQYF

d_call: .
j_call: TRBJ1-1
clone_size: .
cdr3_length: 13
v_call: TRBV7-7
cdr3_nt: TGTGCTAGCAGCGAACAGGAGAACACTGAAGCTTTCTTT
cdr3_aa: CASSEQENTEAFF

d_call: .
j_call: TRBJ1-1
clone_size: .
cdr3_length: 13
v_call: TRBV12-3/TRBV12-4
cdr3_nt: TGTGTCAGCATGCGGGGTGAGGGCACTGAAGCTTTCTTT
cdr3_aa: CVSMRGEGTEAFF

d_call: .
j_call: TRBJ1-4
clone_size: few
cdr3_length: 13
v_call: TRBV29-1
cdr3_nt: TGCAGCGTTTCCCGGGGGGCAGGTGAAAAACTGTTTTTT
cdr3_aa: CSVSRGAGEKLFF

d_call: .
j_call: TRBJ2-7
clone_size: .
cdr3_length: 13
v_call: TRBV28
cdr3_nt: TGTGCCAGCAGTTTACTAGGGAGCTACGAGCAGTACTTC
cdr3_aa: CASSLLGSYEQYF

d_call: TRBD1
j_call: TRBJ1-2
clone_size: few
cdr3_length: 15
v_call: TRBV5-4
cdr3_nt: TGTGCCAGCAGGCCCGGGACAGGGGACAACTATGGCTACACCTTC
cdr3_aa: CASRPGTGDNYGYTF

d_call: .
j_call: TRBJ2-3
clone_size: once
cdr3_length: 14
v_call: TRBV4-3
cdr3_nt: TGCGCCAGCAGCCACGATAGGGAGACAGATACGCAGTATTTT
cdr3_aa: CASSHDRETDTQYF

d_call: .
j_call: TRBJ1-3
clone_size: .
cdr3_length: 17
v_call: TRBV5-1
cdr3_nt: TGCGCCAGCAGCTTGGCCGCGGCGGTACGCTCTGGAAACACCATATATTTT
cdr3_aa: CASSLAAAVRSGNTIYF

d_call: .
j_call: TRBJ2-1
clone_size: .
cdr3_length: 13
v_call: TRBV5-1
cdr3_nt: TGCGCCAGCAGCTTACATATACACAATGAGCAGTTCTTC
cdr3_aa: CASSLHIHNEQFF

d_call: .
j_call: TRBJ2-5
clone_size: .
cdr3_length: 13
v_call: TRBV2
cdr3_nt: TGTGCCAGCAGTGTTTTGGTCGGGGAGACCCAGTACTTC
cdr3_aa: CASSVLVGETQYF

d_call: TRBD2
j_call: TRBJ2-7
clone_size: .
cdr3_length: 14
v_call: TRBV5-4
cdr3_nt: TGTGCCAGCAGCTCCGGGACTAGCGGATACGAGCAGTACTTC
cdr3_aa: CASSSGTSGYEQYF

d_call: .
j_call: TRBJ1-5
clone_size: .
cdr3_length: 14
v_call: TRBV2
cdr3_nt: TGTGCCAGCAGCGACACAGGATACAATCAGCCCCAGCATTTT
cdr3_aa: CASSDTGYNQPQHF

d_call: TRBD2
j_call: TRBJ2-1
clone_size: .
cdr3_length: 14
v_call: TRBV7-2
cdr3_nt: TGTGCCAGCACAGCCGGGAGGGCAACCAATGAGCAGTTCTTC
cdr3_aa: CASTAGRATNEQFF

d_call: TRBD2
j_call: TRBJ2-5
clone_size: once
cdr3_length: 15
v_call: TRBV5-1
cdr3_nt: TGCGCCAGCAGCTTGCTAGCGGGGGCCCAAGAGACCCAGTACTTC
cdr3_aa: CASSLLAGAQETQYF

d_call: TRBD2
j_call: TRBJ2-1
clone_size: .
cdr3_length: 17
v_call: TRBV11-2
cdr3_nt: TGTGCCAGCAGCTTATCGCAGGGGACTAGCGGCAACAATGAGCAGTTCTTC
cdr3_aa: CASSLSQGTSGNNEQFF

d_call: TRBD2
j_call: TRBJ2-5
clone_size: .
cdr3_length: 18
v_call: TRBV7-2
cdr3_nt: TGTGCCAGCAGCCCCCCGCCCGGGACTAGCGGGATCCAAGAGACCCAGTACTTC
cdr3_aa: CASSPPPGTSGIQETQYF